This entry concerns a single T cell receptor (beta chain). Antigen specificity is unknown. This sample was taken from a study of shared clonotypes between healthy human individuals. About the research overall: Plates per donor: three CD4 naive, three CD4 memory, two CD8 naive, one CD8 memory. Study-wide findings and caveats: Apart from blood, nothing was sampled; tissue repertoires likely differ. Naive subsets tended to show greater estimated richness than memory subsets.

Data came from immunoSEQ multiplex PCR; TCRdb stores just in-frame clones and leaves some out. Seen here are about 180,000 clones, roughly 93% observed once, and the top ten hold about 0.067%. The V and J ends lost 4 bases and 1 base respectively, with 13 bases between them. From germline, CDR1 is MNHEY and CDR2 SMNVEV (reference sequence). The CDR3 contains 15 residues. The sample comprised naive CD4+ T cells sorted from blood. Subset reported: CD45RA+ positively selected. The source is a woman between 25 and 40 years old in good health. The genes are TRBV27 and TRBJ2-5, with D perhaps given as TRBD1 or TRBD2 (7 bases each). This CDR3 reads CASSYRGGVQETQYF. In DNA, the CDR3 is TGTGCCAGCAGTTACAGGGGAGGGGTCCAAGAGACCCAGTACTTC.